The present entry profiles one TCR beta chain with its context. Its antigen is still unknown. The sample is drawn from a study of shared clonotypes between healthy human individuals. Looking at the study overall: The people who gave samples were two women and a few men aged 18 to 49.

Study-level findings and limits: Sharing across several donors was seen in 4% to 6.5% of naive CD4 clonotypes.

V shed 5 bases and J 8 bases; nucleotides not matched to a gene: 9. The CDR3 has 14 residues. Germline CDR1 is SGHRS and CDR2 is YFSETQ. The donor cohort consisted entirely of Caucasian adults residing in Nashville, Tennessee. In the source study's methods: Without quality scores, immunoSEQ junctional reads could not be filtered like full-length reads. Using immunoSEQ multiplex PCR, the repertoire was profiled, and TCRdb retains in-frame clones only, with some absent. The DNA gave D and trimming, while V, J and clone size come from that table. The repertoire has about 2.4 million clones, roughly 93% of them found once; the top ten carry about 0.34%.

V is TRBV5-1 and J is TRBJ1-4, with TRBD1 identical over 7 bases. The sequence derives from a man younger than 35 in good health. Some clones in this sample may be carry-over from other donors' samples. Source material: naive CD4+ T cells from PBMCs. Subset meaning: CD45RA+ positively selected. The chain's CDR3 is CASRRSDRDEKLFF. CDR3 DNA sequence: TGCGCCAGCAGACGCTCTGACAGGGACGAAAAACTGTTTTTT. The full variable domain, in which reference TRBV5-1 and TRBJ1-4 provide the parts outside the CDR3, is KAGVTQTPRYLIKTRGQQVTLSCSPISGHRSVSWYQQTPGQGLQFLFEYFSETQRNKGNFPGRFSGRQFSNSRSEMNVSTLELGDSALYLCASRRSDRDEKLFFGSGTQLSVL.